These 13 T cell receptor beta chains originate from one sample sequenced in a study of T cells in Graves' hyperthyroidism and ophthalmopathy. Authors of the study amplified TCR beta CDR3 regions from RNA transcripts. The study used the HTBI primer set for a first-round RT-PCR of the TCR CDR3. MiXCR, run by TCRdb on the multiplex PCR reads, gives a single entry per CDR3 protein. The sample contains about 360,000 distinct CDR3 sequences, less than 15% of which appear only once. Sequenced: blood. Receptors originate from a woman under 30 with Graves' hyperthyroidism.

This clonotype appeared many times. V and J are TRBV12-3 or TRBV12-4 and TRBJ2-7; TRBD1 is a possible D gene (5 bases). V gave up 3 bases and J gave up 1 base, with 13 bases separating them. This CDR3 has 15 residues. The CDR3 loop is CASSLLDTLSYEQYF. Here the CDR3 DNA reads TGTGCCAGCAGTTTGTTGGACACACTTTCCTACGAGCAGTACTTC.

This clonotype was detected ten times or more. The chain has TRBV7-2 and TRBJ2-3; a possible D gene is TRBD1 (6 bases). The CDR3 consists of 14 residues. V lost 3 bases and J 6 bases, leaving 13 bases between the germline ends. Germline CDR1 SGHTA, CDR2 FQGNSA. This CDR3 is CASSFRKGVDTQYF. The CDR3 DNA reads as TGTGCCAGCAGCTTTAGGAAGGGGGTGGATACGCAGTATTTT.

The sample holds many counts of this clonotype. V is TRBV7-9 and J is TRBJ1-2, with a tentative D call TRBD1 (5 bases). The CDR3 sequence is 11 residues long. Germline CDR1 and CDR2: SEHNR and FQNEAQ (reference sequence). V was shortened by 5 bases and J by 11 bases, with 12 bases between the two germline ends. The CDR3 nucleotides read TGTGCCAGCAGCCCCATAGGGGTTTACACCTTC. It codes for CASSPIGVYTF.

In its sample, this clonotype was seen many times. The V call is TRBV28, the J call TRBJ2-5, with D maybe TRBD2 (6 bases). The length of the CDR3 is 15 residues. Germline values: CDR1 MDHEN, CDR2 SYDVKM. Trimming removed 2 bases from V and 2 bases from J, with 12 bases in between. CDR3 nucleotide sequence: TGTGCCAGCAGTTTACGGTTAGCGGTTCAAGAGACCCAGTACTTC. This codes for CASSLRLAVQETQYF.

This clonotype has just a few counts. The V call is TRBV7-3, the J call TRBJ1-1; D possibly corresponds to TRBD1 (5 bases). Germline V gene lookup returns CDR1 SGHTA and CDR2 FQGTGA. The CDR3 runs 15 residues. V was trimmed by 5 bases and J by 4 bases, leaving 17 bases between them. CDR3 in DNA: TGTGCCAGCAGCCTTGGGCAGGGAAAATTCACTGAAGCTTTCTTT. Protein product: CASSLGQGKFTEAFF.

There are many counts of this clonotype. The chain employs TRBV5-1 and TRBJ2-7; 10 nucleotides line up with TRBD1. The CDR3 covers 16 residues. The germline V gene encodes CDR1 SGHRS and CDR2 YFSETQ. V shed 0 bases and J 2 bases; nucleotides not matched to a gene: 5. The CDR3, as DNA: TGCGCCAGCAGCTTGGCCCCGGGGACAGGGGCCTACGAGCAGTACTTC. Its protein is CASSLAPGTGAYEQYF.

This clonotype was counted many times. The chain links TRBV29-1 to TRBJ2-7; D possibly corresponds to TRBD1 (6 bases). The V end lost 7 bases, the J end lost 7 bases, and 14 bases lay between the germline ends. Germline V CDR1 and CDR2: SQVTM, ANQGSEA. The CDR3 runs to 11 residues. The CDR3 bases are TGCAGCGCAACAGGGCGGAGGGAGCAGTACTTC. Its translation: CSATGRREQYF.

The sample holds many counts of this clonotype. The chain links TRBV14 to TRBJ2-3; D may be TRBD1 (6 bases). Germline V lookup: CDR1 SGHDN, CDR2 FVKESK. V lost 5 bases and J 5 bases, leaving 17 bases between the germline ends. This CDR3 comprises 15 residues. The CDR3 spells CASSSRQLGGDTQYF. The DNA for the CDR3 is TGTGCCAGCAGCTCACGACAGTTAGGGGGAGATACGCAGTATTTT.

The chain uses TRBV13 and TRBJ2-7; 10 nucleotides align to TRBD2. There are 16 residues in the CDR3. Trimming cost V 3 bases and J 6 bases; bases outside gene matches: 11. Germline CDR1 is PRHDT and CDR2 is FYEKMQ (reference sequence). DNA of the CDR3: TGTGCCAGCAGCTTTTTGAAGCGGGGGGGCCTTCCCGAGCAGTACTTC. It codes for CASSFLKRGGLPEQYF. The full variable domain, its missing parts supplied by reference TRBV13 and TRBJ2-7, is AAGVIQSPRHLIKEKRETATLKCYPIPRHDTVYWYQQGPGQDPQFLISFYEKMQSDKGSIPDRFSAQQFSDYHSELNMSSLELGDSALYFCASSFLKRGGLPEQYFGPGTRLTVT.

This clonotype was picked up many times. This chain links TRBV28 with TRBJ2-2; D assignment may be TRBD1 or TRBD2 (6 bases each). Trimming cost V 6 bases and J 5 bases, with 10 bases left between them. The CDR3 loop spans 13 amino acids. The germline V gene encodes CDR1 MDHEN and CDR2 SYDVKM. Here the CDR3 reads CASRTGGTGELFF. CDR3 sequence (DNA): TGTGCCAGCAGGACAGGAGGGACCGGGGAGCTGTTTTTT. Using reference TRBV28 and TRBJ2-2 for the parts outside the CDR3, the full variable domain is DVKVTQSSRYLVKRTGEKVFLECVQDMDHENMFWYRQDPGLGLRLIYFSYDVKMKEKGDIPEGYSVSREKKERFSLILESASTNQTSMYLCASRTGGTGELFFGEGSRLTVL.

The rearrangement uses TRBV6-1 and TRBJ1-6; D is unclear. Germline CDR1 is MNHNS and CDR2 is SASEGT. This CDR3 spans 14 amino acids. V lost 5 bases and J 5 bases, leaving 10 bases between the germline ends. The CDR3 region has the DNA TGTGCCAGCAGTACCGAGCCCGATAATTCACCCCTCCACTTT. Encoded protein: CASSTEPDNSPLHF.

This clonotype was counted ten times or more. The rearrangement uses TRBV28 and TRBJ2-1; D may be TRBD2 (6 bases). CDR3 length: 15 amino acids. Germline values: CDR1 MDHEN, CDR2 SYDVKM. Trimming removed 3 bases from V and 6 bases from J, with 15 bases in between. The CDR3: CASSLGRGGFNEQFF. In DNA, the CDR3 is TGTGCCAGCAGTTTGGGGCGGGGTGGGTTCAATGAGCAGTTCTTC. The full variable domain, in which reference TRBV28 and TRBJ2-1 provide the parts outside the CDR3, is DVKVTQSSRYLVKRTGEKVFLECVQDMDHENMFWYRQDPGLGLRLIYFSYDVKMKEKGDIPEGYSVSREKKERFSLILESASTNQTSMYLCASSLGRGGFNEQFFGPGTRLTVL.

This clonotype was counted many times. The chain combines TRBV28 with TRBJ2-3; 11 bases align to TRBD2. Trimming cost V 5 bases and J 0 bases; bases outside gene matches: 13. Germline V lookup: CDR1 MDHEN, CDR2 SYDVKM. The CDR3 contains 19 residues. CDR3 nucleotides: TGTGCCAGCAGTACCTTAGCCGGGACTAGCGGACTTAGCACAGATACGCAGTATTTT. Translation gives CASSTLAGTSGLSTDTQYF.